This T cell receptor beta chain was recorded in a study of T-cell memory formation after mild COVID-19. Study results and limitations: Cross-reactive memory seemingly joined, as some responding clones were found in pre-infection memory.

The CDR3 covers 14 residues. The junction had 6 bases not matched to a gene; V was cut back by 6 bases and J by 4 bases. Sample barcodes and UMIs were carried by the TCR alpha and TCR beta cDNA libraries that 5'RACE generated with constant-segment primers. Each CDR3 protein gets one entry after TCRdb re-called the 5' RACE reads with MiXCR. The sample has about 470,000 distinct CDR3 sequences, nearly 25% seen once. With respect to this clonotype: Its antigen is unidentified.

The chain couples TRBV12-3 or TRBV12-4 to TRBJ1-2, with 9 bases identical to TRBD1. Sequencing was performed on PBMCs or a T cell subset sorted from them (not recorded which). This TCR came from an adult woman who had mild COVID-19 (a few samples of this study predate the infection). Cell type and time point are not known. CDR3 sequence: CASSYADRGYGYTF. CDR3 coding DNA: TGTGCCAGCAGCTACGCGGACAGGGGCTATGGCTACACCTTC.